This T cell receptor beta chain derives from a study of shared clonotypes between healthy human individuals. General study points: The donor pool, a small one, limited the genetic and exposure-history diversity represented.

J lost 6 bases, V lost 3 bases, and 21 bases had no gene match. The CDR3 is 18 residues long. Per germline, CDR1 SGHRS and CDR2 YFSETQ. The authors split each subset's genomic DNA evenly across several immunoSEQ plates. Clones were sequenced by immunoSEQ multiplex PCR, and TCRdb holds only the in-frame ones, with some missing. The data show a few million clones, roughly 95% seen once. As concerns this clone: The antigen remains unidentified.

The sequence derives from a young man in good health. This rearrangement joins TRBV5-1 to TRBJ2-7, with 7 bases fitting TRBD1. The sample consisted of naive CD4+ T cells sorted from blood. As to subset: CD45RA+ positively selected. The CDR3 region has the DNA TGCGCCAGCAGCTCCAGGGGGTCGGACGTTCCGCCGCCCTCCGAGCAGTACTTC. As protein: CASSSRGSDVPPPSEQYF.